Listed below are T cell receptor beta chains from one sample, sequenced in a study of tumor and adjacent non-tumor tissue in lung cancer. TCRdb re-analysed the multiplex PCR reads in MiXCR, keeping a single row per CDR3 protein. The table has 60,000 to 90,000 distinct CDR3 sequences, around four fifths seen once. The sample taken for sequencing was lung tumor tissue. The receptors come from a woman between 50 and 59 years old with non-small cell lung cancer. The CDR3 runs from the conserved cysteine through the conserved F or W. D genes are given only for firm matches. Not every row has a clone size; where given, it reads once, few, many or a size class.

d_call,v_call,j_call,clone_size,cdr3_aa,cdr3_nt
NA,TRBV28,TRBJ1-5,many,CASSSPGSEQPQHF,TGTGCCAGCAGTTCCCCCGGGTCGGAGCAGCCCCAGCATTTT
TRBD2,TRBV6-5,TRBJ2-1,NA,CASSKLADNEQFF,TGTGCCAGCAGTAAACTAGCGGACAATGAGCAGTTCTTC
NA,TRBV2,TRBJ1-1,once,CASSKNRSNTEAFF,TGTGCCAGCAGTAAGAACAGGTCGAACACTGAAGCTTTCTTT
NA,TRBV5-1,TRBJ2-2,NA,CASSSYVTSHTRELLF,TGCGCCAGCAGCTCTTACGTGACTAGTCACACCCGGGAGCTGCTTTTT
NA,TRBV20-1,TRBJ2-5,NA,CSVFEAGRLETQYF,TGCAGTGTGTTTGAGGCAGGGAGGTTAGAGACCCAGTACTTC
NA,TRBV11-2,TRBJ2-7,NA,CAGPRQVSYERYF,TGTGCCGGACCTCGACAGGTTTCCTACGAGCGGTACTTC
TRBD1,TRBV2,TRBJ2-7,NA,CASRDRELYEQYF,TGTGCCAGCCGGGACAGGGAACTCTACGAGCAGTACTTC
TRBD2,TRBV7-3,TRBJ2-5,NA,CASSPSGSDSETQYF,TGTGCCAGCAGCCCAAGCGGGAGCGATTCAGAGACCCAGTACTTC
TRBD1,TRBV28,TRBJ2-7,NA,CASNLAGQGGPYEQYF,TGTGCAAGCAATTTAGCTGGACAGGGTGGACCCTACGAGCAGTACTTC
NA,TRBV6-1,TRBJ2-2,NA,CASSEQDTLTGELFF,TGTGCCAGCAGTGAACAGGACACCCTCACCGGGGAGCTGTTTTTT
TRBD2,TRBV11-2,TRBJ2-5,NA,CASSSLAGRETQYF,TGTGCCAGCAGCTCCCTAGCGGGACGTGAGACCCAGTACTTC
NA,TRBV12-3/TRBV12-4,TRBJ1-2,NA,CATPRGRRGYTF,TGTGCCACCCCCAGGGGACGCCGTGGCTACACCTTC
NA,TRBV10-3,TRBJ2-7,NA,CVIGGARQGGSEQYF,TGTGTCATCGGCGGAGCGAGACAGGGAGGTTCCGAGCAATACTTC
TRBD1,TRBV6-5,TRBJ1-5,NA,CAVRETGGTDTQHF,TGTGCCGTCAGAGAGACAGGGGGTACAGATACGCAGCATTTT
TRBD2,TRBV20-1,TRBJ2-1,NA,CSAPPSLTSGGNEQSF,TGCAGTGCTCCCCCTTCCCTTACTAGCGGCGGGAATGAGCAGTCCTTC
NA,TRBV15,TRBJ2-6,once,CATSRVTSGANVLTF,TGTGCCACCAGCAGAGTGACCTCTGGGGCCAACGTCCTGACTTTC
NA,TRBV11-2,TRBJ2-1,NA,CASNFKPEYGEQFF,TGTGCCAGCAACTTCAAGCCGGAATACGGCGAGCAGTTCTTC
NA,TRBV6-5,TRBJ2-7,NA,CASSAPSETGVEHF,TGTGCCAGCAGCGCCCCATCAGAGACGGGGGTGGAACATTTC
NA,TRBV10-2,TRBJ2-7,NA,CATRDAHSSYEQYF,TGCGCCACCCGAGACGCACATTCCTCCTACGAGCAGTATTTC
TRBD2,TRBV6-4,TRBJ2-2,many,CASSPMGGTVGELFF,TGTGCCAGCAGTCCCATGGGGGGGACGGTCGGGGAGCTGTTTTTT
TRBD1,TRBV12-3/TRBV12-4,TRBJ2-4,once,CAIGTDGTENIQYF,TGTGCCATCGGCACCGACGGGACAGAAAACATTCAGTACTTC
NA,TRBV29-1,TRBJ2-2,NA,CSVEDLGELFF,TGCAGCGTGGAGGATCTCGGGGAGCTGTTTTTT
TRBD1,TRBV29-1,TRBJ1-5,once,CSASRGPEDQAQHF,TGCAGCGCAAGTAGGGGGCCGGAGGATCAGGCCCAGCATTTT